This is a list of T cell receptor beta chains from one sample in a study of T-cell reconstitution after alpha-beta-depleted transplantation in children. From the PCR reads, TCRdb called clonotypes with MiXCR, one entry per CDR3 protein. The table lists hundreds of thousands of distinct CDR3 sequences, approximately 11% of them singletons. This specimen was PBMCs, taken before TCRalphabeta/CD19-depleted stem cell transplant. The receptors come from a child less than two years old with acute myeloid leukemia, due to receive a stem cell transplant. Both conserved end residues are part of each CDR3.

v_gene | CDR3aa
TRBV18 | CASSPGYAVETQYF
TRBV7-9 | CTSSFGQNEKLFF
TRBV29-1 | CSAQGTSGRTGELFF
TRBV20-1 | CSASGQVIGEQYF
TRBV12-3/TRBV12-4 | CASSYLGAVSTGELFF
TRBV19 | CTSSIIGGTEAFF
TRBV7-9 | CASSLGSEGGYTF
TRBV3-1 | CASSQAAHYEQYF
TRBV3-1 | CANSQWGGLAGQEQYF
TRBV10-3 | CAISGPSGRGTQYF
TRBV5-1 | CASSLSGGDYNEQFF
TRBV25-1 | CASSSENSGSFNEQYF
TRBV5-1 | CASSLEFGELFF
TRBV7-8 | CASTGTSGANTGELFF
TRBV20-1 | CSARAGGLTEMQYF
TRBV12-3/TRBV12-4 | CASSPDRTNTEAFF
TRBV3-1 | CASSQPGQFYGYTF
TRBV5-1 | CASSSSDPSYEQYF
TRBV4-3 | CASSQETSKADTQYF
TRBV7-9 | CASRPSLRNEQFF
TRBV5-1 | CASSSLTGLENTEAFF
TRBV20-1 | CSASRGLLAKNIQYF
TRBV18 | CASSPLRQGLPTDTQYF
TRBV20-1 | CSVLTSGKETQYF
TRBV5-1 | CASSTPNRPDREGHGYTF
TRBV20-1 | CSAVPGQGRGYTF
TRBV29-1 | CSVQISGNAGELFF
TRBV11-2 | CASSLVTVEQYF
TRBV7-2 | CASSQGQGASREKLFF
TRBV3-1 | CASSHSSRNIQYF
TRBV11-2 | CASSTDRNYGYTF
TRBV28 | CASSLPTWTGEGYTF
TRBV20-1 | CSARSGVGTDTQYF
TRBV5-1 | CASSLSAGTYEQYF
TRBV5-1 | CASTLAETSYNEQFF
TRBV27 | CASSPGTSAYEQYF
TRBV20-1 | CSARDAATDTQYF
TRBV11-2 | CASNTVSETQYF
TRBV20-1 | CSAGLAGAEQYF
TRBV6-1 | CASSTGTGNNQPQHF
TRBV20-1 | CSAGTSGRFGNTDTQYF
TRBV27 | CASSQLGGYQPQHF
TRBV12-3/TRBV12-4 | CASASGAGELFF
TRBV5-1 | CASSSGQGPKNIQYF
TRBV5-1 | CASSPGTGGNFQPQHF
TRBV5-1 | CASSLAESTGELFF
TRBV7-2 | CASSPTGYTEAFF